This passage covers 14 T cell receptor beta chains from one sample sequenced in a study of T cell changes during pregnancy in multiple sclerosis (dated by TCRdb to the late 2010s). The protocol used for the library was the immunoSEQ multiplex PCR assay. The source is immuneACCESS, and TCRdb retained only in-frame sequences with V and J called. Part of the clones is not carried over; for the studies checked, unresolved V genes explain less than half of this, and the remainder is unexplained. The sample includes some 60,000 clones, with roughly nine tenths observed a single time. The ten largest clones add up to more than 2.5% of the sample. This specimen was peripheral blood, taken in the first trimester of pregnancy. These receptors all come from a female donor in good health, enrolled as a control in a pregnancy study.

V usage is TRBV5-4 and J usage is TRBJ1-1; the D gene is possibly TRBD1 (5 bases). Trimming removed 2 bases from V and 6 bases from J, with 8 bases in between. This CDR3 is 12 amino acids long. Germline-derived CDR1 and CDR2 are SGHNT and YYREEE (reference sequence). CDR3 nucleotide sequence: TGTGCCAGCAGCTTAGACAGATCTGAAGCTTTCTTT. Translation: CASSLDRSEAFF.

The V and J genes are TRBV10-3 and TRBJ1-1; 7 positions match TRBD1. Germline CDR1 and CDR2: ENHRY and SYGVKD. J was trimmed by 5 bases and V by 6 bases; bases with no gene match: 3. This CDR3 has 12 amino acids. The CDR3 DNA follows: TGTGCCATCAGCTCAGGGGGGACTGAAGCTTTCTTT. As protein: CAISSGGTEAFF.

This rearrangement joins TRBV13 to TRBJ2-1; 8 bases are shared with TRBD2. The CDR3 has 18 amino acids. V shed 0 bases, J shed 8 bases, and the junction held 15 bases outside the gene matches. CDR1 is PRHDT and CDR2 is FYEKMQ in the germline V gene (reference sequence). CDR3 sequence: CASSLGIAASGRGDEQFF. CDR3 in DNA: TGTGCCAGCAGCTTAGGAATTGCGGCGAGCGGGAGAGGGGATGAGCAGTTCTTC. Full variable domain (missing parts from reference TRBV13 and TRBJ2-1): AAGVIQSPRHLIKEKRETATLKCYPIPRHDTVYWYQQGPGQDPQFLISFYEKMQSDKGSIPDRFSAQQFSDYHSELNMSSLELGDSALYFCASSLGIAASGRGDEQFFGPGTRLTVL.

This chain joins TRBV6-5 and TRBJ2-7; 8 bases fit TRBD2. The CDR3 length is 14 residues. Germline CDR1 MNHEY, CDR2 SVGAGI. J was trimmed by 6 bases and V by 2 bases; bases with no gene match: 6. CDR3 sequence (DNA): TGTGCCAGCAGTTACGGCCGTCGGGGGGGCGAGCAGTACTTC. It encodes CASSYGRRGGEQYF.

The rearrangement uses TRBV10-2 and TRBJ2-6; a weak D match, TRBD2 (5 bases). The CDR3 length is 15 residues. Germline V lookup: CDR1 WSHSY, CDR2 SAAADI. V shed 3 bases and J shed 1 base, with 7 bases lying between them. The CDR3 coding sequence is TGCGCCAGCAGTGACGGGGAGTCTGGGGCCAACGTCCTGACTTTC. Amino acids: CASSDGESGANVLTF.

The chain uses TRBV5-8 and TRBJ2-7, with 10 bases that match TRBD2. This CDR3 has 13 residues. Per the germline V gene, CDR1 is SGHTS and CDR2 is YDEGEE. The trim removed 2 bases at V and 6 bases at J, leaving 2 bases unmatched. CDR3 nucleotides: TGTGCCAGCAGCTTCTTAGCGGGAGGCGAGCAGTACTTC. This sequence encodes CASSFLAGGEQYF.

V and J are TRBV15 and TRBJ2-7; no clear D. Germline V gives CDR1 LNHNV, CDR2 YYDKDF (reference sequence). CDR3 size: 13 residues. The germline V and J ends were trimmed by 0 bases and 4 bases, with 7 bases remaining between them. CDR3 in amino acids: CATSRDTAYEQYF. The CDR3 bases are TGTGCCACCAGCAGAGACACTGCTTACGAGCAGTACTTC. The full variable domain, its missing parts supplied by reference TRBV15 and TRBJ2-7, is DAMVIQNPRYQVTQFGKPVTLSCSQTLNHNVMYWYQQKSSQAPKLLFHYYDKDFNNEADTPDNFQSRRPNTSFCFLDIRSPGLGDTAMYLCATSRDTAYEQYFGPGTRLTVT.

The CDR3 sequence is CASSKVRGDEQYF. CDR3 in DNA: TGTGCCAGCAGCAAAGTGCGGGGAGACGAGCAGTACTTC. The genes are TRBV21-1 and TRBJ2-7; the listed D gene, TRBD2, was not tested against the DNA. TRBV21-1 is tagged as a pseudogene. The CDR3 spans 13 residues.

This sequence joins TRBV6-1 and TRBJ2-7, with D perhaps matching TRBD2 (5 bases). The CDR3 is made up of 14 amino acids. V lost 5 bases to trimming and J lost 2 bases, with 13 bases between them. Germline V gives CDR1 MNHNS, CDR2 SASEGT. This chain's CDR3 is CASSLEIGAYEQYF. The CDR3 nucleotides read TGTGCCAGCAGTCTAGAAATCGGGGCCTACGAGCAGTACTTC.

The sample holds a few counts of this clone. This chain links TRBV4-2 with TRBJ2-2, with 7 nucleotides matching TRBD2. J lost 3 bases, V lost 5 bases, and 3 bases had no gene match. The CDR3 extends over 14 amino acids. From germline, CDR1 is LGHNA and CDR2 YNFKEQ. The CDR3: CASSGEGDTGELFF. As DNA, the CDR3 is TGTGCCAGCAGCGGGGAGGGAGACACCGGGGAGCTGTTTTTT.

V gene TRBV6-6 combines with J gene TRBJ2-1; no definite D call. Trimming cost V 0 bases and J 9 bases, with 6 bases left between them. The CDR3 consists of 12 residues. Germline V gene lookup returns CDR1 MNHNY and CDR2 SVGAGI (reference sequence). The CDR3 region has the DNA TGTGCCAGCAGTTACTCCGGCGGTGAGCAGTTCTTC. It is translated as CASSYSGGEQFF.

The chain carries TRBV4-3 and TRBJ1-1; the D is unclear. The CDR3 is 13 amino acids. Trimming removed 1 base at V and 1 base at J, with 4 bases between. Germline V gene data show CDR1 as LGHNA and CDR2 as YSLEER. In DNA, the CDR3 is TGCGCCAGCAGCCAAGCAGGGAACACTGAAGCTTTCTTT. Translation: CASSQAGNTEAFF.

The chain has TRBV6-5 and TRBJ2-3, with D tentatively TRBD2 (6 bases). V lost 6 bases and J lost 5, with 12 bases in between. The V gene's germline CDR1 is MNHEY and CDR2 SVGAGI. The CDR3 is 13 amino acids. CDR3 in amino acids: CASRDGSIDTQYF. The CDR3 coding sequence is TGTGCCAGCAGAGACGGGAGTATAGATACGCAGTATTTT.

The sample holds a few counts of this clone. The V call is TRBV2, the J call TRBJ1-5; 7 bases are a match to TRBD1. Germline CDR1 reads SNHLY; CDR2 reads FYNNEI. The CDR3 is 14 residues long. V shed 5 bases, J shed 5 bases, and the junction held 6 bases outside the gene matches. The CDR3 nucleotides are TGTGCCAGCAGTACGGCAGGGGGACATCAGCCCCAGCATTTT. It translates to CASSTAGGHQPQHF.